This T cell receptor beta chain was sequenced in a study of blood T cells in healthy people across ages (dated by TCRdb to 2014 to 2015). Broadly, across the study: In model experiments, roughly one uniquely barcoded TCR beta cDNA molecule per two T cells was captured by template switching. The donors were split into four age groups: young (average about 15 years), middle-aged (roughly 42), aged (approximately 60) and long-lived (under 90). Two additional independent replicas of 1 million unique cDNA reads from the same blood draw were analyzed for two donors (one aged 18 to 29 and one aged 80 or older). To track age-related changes in TCR beta repertoire diversity, the study relied on deep sequencing normalized with unique cDNA molecular identifiers.

Library preparation was by 5' RACE. The run used an Illumina HiSeq 2500. A second PCR of about 6 to 12 cycles was run with a J-beta primer mix and a sample-barcoded 5' primer. Each TCR beta cDNA molecule received a unique molecular identifier from a template-switch 5' adaptor carrying 12 random nucleotides. At least 3 million CDR3-containing paired-end reads were obtained from each sample. First-strand cDNA synthesis was performed from all RNA using the Mint cDNA synthesis kit, with priming by a TRBC-specific oligonucleotide. Following uracil-DNA glycosylase treatment, a first 18-cycle PCR with universal primers M1SS and BC2_uni_R was performed on all cDNA. Concerning the study's data processing: For normalization, 1 million high-quality reads, each with a distinct molecular identifier, were randomly selected from each sample. Instead of being binned into consensus sequences, reads that shared molecular identifiers were thrown out. MiTCR, set to a Q25 quality threshold and the strictest error-elimination algorithm, was used for CDR3 identification, clonotype clustering and error correction. A nonparametric unseen species model using Euler transformation provided a lower-bound estimate of total TCR beta diversity. TCRdb handled the public reads itself, with Q25 trimming in fastp and clone calling in MiXCR, and kept productive beta chains. Rows are unified per CDR3 protein, each entry keeping the most common DNA and genes. TCRdb assigned the V and J calls; the authors' analysis was not used. The sample has some 760,000 distinct CDR3 sequences on record, approximately 25% of them singletons. The ten largest make up 9.4% of the sample.

After removal of 3 bases from V and 2 bases from J, the junction retains 8 bases not matched to a gene. The CDR3 sequence holds 16 residues, the cysteine and phenylalanine included. Only the CDR3 DNA stays, 48 bases, in frame from base 1. From a lookup of the germline V gene, CDR1 and CDR2 are MDHEN and SYDVKM. Systemically healthy Caucasian individuals from Russia, over 30 in total and aged 6 to 90 years, were included as donors. Approximately 10 milliliters of peripheral blood were collected from each donor into EDTA-treated Vacutainer tubes. PBMCs were isolated by Ficoll-Paque density-gradient centrifugation, with at least 6 million obtained per sample. Total RNA was extracted from PBMCs with Trizol reagent, with at least 5.5 micrograms obtained per sample. For every donor, flow cytometry on a PBMC aliquot measured the percentage of naive CD45RAhigh/CD27high T cells. This clonotype was recorded a few times. The specificity of this receptor is unknown. No much larger clone is present one base from it, and per-base qualities are unavailable.

Beyond this particular receptor, the publication reports: Observed TCR beta diversity per million T cells fell roughly linearly with age, and a significant reduction was already apparent by age about 43. Because profiling used bulk unsorted PBMCs, naive and antigen-experienced compartments could not be compared conclusively. Estimates of total diversity based on one million sequenced T cells were regarded as lower bounds and as underestimates. The CMV infection status of donors was not known, potentially confounding age-related changes in expanded clonotypes. There was a strong correlation between observed TCR beta diversity and the percentage of naive T cells measured by flow cytometry. Compared with the aged group, the long-lived group had more naive CD4+ T cells, fewer expanded clones and increased TCR diversity, suggesting age selection.

These records were also assigned to another study, of T cells of mothers and their children. As described in the second report: The donors were nine systemically healthy Caucasian individuals, made up of three mothers and their six children. cDNA synthesis consumed the entire amount of extracted RNA, loaded at around 1.5 ug RNA in each 15 ul reaction. Sample barcodes and 2-4 random nucleotides were added via the M1S primer in the second PCR. More than 8 million TCR beta CDR3 reads were obtained from each mother, and 2.5 million to 3.5 million reads were obtained from each child. TCR recombination output is similarly shaped by thymic selection in related and unrelated pairs, with a minor effect exerted by inherited differences. Normalized repertoire overlap was always slightly but never significantly higher in related than unrelated mother-child pairs. Persistent microchimeric T cell clones were not detected, at a sensitivity of approximately 100 clones per million clonotypes. The study used deep NGS to compare TCR beta repertoires of mothers and children, seeking features distinguishing related mother-child pairs from unrelated individuals. The mean age was 40 +/- 4 years for the mothers and 11 +/- 4 years for the children. After adapter ligation was performed with NEBNext reagents, the libraries were sequenced on an Illumina HiSeq 2000 with 100+100 nt paired-end reads. To prevent cross-contamination, the mother and child libraries were prepared a month apart and were sequenced in separate runs. For each donor, somewhere between about 500,000 and 2,000,000 distinct TCR beta clonotypes were identified. Naive TCR beta clonotypes were estimated from low-frequency clonotypes matched to each donor's FACS-determined naive share, without sorting.

The sequenced sample was blood. The clonotype was recovered from a boy aged 5-17 years in good health. Recombination connected TRBV28 to TRBJ2-5, with 8 bases aligning to TRBD1. The base sequence is TGTGCCAGCAGTTTTACCCAGGGGGCGGGACAAGAGACCCAGTACTTC. Its protein product is CASSFTQGAGQETQYF. Joined to the reference TRBV28 and TRBJ2-5 proteins, this CDR3 gives the full variable domain: DVKVTQSSRYLVKRTGEKVFLECVQDMDHENMFWYRQDPGLGLRLIYFSYDVKMKEKGDIPEGYSVSREKKERFSLILESASTNQTSMYLCASSFTQGAGQETQYFGPGTRLLVL.